This T cell receptor beta chain was sequenced in a study of blood T cells in healthy people across ages. In its sample, this clonotype was seen a few times. A sample-barcoded 5' primer and a J-beta primer mix were used in a second PCR of roughly 7 to 11 cycles. TCRdb called the 5' RACE reads again in MiXCR, with one record for every CDR3 protein. The sample holds fewer than 1.5 million distinct CDR3 sequences, about 43% seen once. The CDR3 runs to 12 residues. V shed 9 bases and J shed 8 bases, with 15 bases lying between them. Germline CDR1 is MNHNS and CDR2 is SASEGT. The V and J genes are TRBV6-1 and TRBJ2-3; tentative D call: TRBD2 (6 bases). The source of this sequence is a woman between 18 and 29 years old in good health. Sequencing used blood. The CDR3 loop is CARGGLSLTQYF. The CDR3 region has the DNA TGTGCCAGGGGGGGACTTTCCCTTACGCAGTATTTT.